This TCR beta chain was documented in a study of T cells in Graves' hyperthyroidism and ophthalmopathy. Turning to the study itself: Peripheral blood was acquired at first diagnosis, ahead of any therapy whatsoever.

Diagnosis relied on clinical symptoms, serum thyroxine and TRAb, thyroid ultrasound and orbital computed tomography. The CDR3 is 12 residues long. Germline CDR1 reads SGHTA; CDR2 reads FQGNSA. Trimming removed 3 bases from V and 12 bases from J, with 14 bases in between. From RNA transcripts, TCR beta CDR3 regions were amplified. HTBI primers were employed in a first-round RT-PCR of the TCR CDR3. TCRdb processed the multiplex PCR reads anew with MiXCR; each CDR3 protein has one entry. Among 600,000 to 650,000 distinct CDR3 sequences listed, 20% were seen once. The chain employs TRBV7-2 and TRBJ2-5, with D perhaps TRBD2 (5 bases). The receptor comes from a man aged 25-40 years with Graves' ophthalmopathy. Sequenced input: blood. CDR3 in amino acids: CASSLELGIEYF. As DNA, the CDR3 is TGTGCCAGCAGCTTGGAACTAGGCATCGAGTACTTC.